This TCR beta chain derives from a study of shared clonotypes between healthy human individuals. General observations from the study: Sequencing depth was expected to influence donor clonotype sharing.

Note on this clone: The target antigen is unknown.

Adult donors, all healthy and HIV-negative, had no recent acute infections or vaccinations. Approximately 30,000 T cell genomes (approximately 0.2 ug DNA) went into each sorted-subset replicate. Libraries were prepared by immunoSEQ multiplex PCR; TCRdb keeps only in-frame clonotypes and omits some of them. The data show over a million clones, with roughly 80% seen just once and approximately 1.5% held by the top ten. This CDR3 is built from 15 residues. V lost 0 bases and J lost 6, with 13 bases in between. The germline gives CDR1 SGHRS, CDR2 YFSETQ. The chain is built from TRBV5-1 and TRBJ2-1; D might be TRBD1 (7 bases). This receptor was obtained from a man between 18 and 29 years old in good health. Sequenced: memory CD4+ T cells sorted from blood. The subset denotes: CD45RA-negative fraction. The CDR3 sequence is CASSLGQGGSNEQFF. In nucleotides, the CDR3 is TGCGCCAGCAGCTTGGGGCAGGGGGGCTCCAATGAGCAGTTCTTC.